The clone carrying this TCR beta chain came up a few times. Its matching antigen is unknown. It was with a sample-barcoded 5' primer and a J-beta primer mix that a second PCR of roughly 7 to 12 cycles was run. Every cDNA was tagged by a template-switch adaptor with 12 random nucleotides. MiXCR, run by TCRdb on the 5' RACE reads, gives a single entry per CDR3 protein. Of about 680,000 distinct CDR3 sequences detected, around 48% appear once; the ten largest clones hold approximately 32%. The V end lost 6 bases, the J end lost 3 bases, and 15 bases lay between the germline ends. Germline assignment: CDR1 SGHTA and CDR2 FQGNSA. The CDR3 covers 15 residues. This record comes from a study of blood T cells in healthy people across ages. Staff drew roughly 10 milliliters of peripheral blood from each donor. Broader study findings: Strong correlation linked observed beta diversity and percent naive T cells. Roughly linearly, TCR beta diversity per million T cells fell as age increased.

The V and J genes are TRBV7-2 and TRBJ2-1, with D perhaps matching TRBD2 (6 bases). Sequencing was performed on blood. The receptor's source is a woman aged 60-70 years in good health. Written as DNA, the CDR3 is TGTGCCAGCAGGCAGATAGCGGCCCACTACAATGAGCAGTTCTTC. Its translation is CASRQIAAHYNEQFF.